These 18 T cell receptor beta chains were all obtained from the same sample, sequenced in a study of cytomegalovirus exposure and HLA in healthy donors. In the PCR, 60 Vbeta and 13 Jbeta primers were used. Repertoires were generated with immunoSEQ multiplex PCR, while TCRdb's copy carries only in-frame clones and drops some. The sample data list around 140,000 clones. The sequenced material came from PBMCs. Source of these receptors: a woman aged 45-65 years in good health and CMV-seronegative.

This chain joins TRBV11-2 and TRBJ1-3, with 7 bases lining up with TRBD1. After removal of 3 bases from V and 7 bases from J, the junction contained 3 bases not matched to a gene. The CDR3 is 13 residues long. The V gene's germline CDR1 is SGHAT and CDR2 FQNNGV. Here the CDR3 reads CASSFDRANTIYF. The DNA of the CDR3 is TGTGCCAGCAGCTTCGACAGGGCGAACACCATATATTTT. Looking up the rest from reference TRBV11-2 and TRBJ1-3 gives the full variable domain: EAGVAQSPRYKIIEKRQSVAFWCNPISGHATLYWYQQILGQGPKLLIQFQNNGVVDDSQLPKDRFSAERLKGVDSTLKIQPAKLEDSAVYLCASSFDRANTIYFGEGSWLTVV.

The CDR3 DNA sequence: TGTGCCAGCAGCGTAGCTAGCGGGAGAGTAGAGACCCAGTACTTC. Amino acid sequence: CASSVASGRVETQYF. V usage is TRBV9 and J usage is TRBJ2-5; 10 bases align to TRBD2. The junction had 3 bases not matched to a gene; V was cut back by 0 bases and J by 4 bases. The CDR3 runs 15 residues. Germline V gives CDR1 SGDLS, CDR2 YYNGEE.

V usage is TRBV4-3 and J usage is TRBJ2-7; D is undetermined. This CDR3 comprises 13 residues. The V end lost 2 bases, the J end lost 9 bases, and 14 bases lay between the germline ends. Germline lookup yields CDR1 LGHNA and CDR2 YSLEER. CDR3 nucleotide sequence: TGCGCCAGCAGCCAAACCCCGCAGTCTGGGCAGTACTTC. Its translation is CASSQTPQSGQYF.

The chain has TRBV28 and TRBJ2-1, with TRBD2 matching over 14 bases. J was trimmed by 1 base and V by 6 bases; bases with no gene match: 14. In germline, CDR1 is MDHEN, CDR2 SYDVKM. The CDR3 runs to 20 residues. The chain's CDR3 is CASSSPGQGTSGGSYNEQFF. The CDR3 DNA follows: TGTGCCAGCAGCTCTCCGGGACAGGGGACTAGCGGGGGTTCCTACAATGAGCAGTTCTTC. Full variable domain (rest looked up from reference TRBV28 and TRBJ2-1): DVKVTQSSRYLVKRTGEKVFLECVQDMDHENMFWYRQDPGLGLRLIYFSYDVKMKEKGDIPEGYSVSREKKERFSLILESASTNQTSMYLCASSSPGQGTSGGSYNEQFFGPGTRLTVL.

The chain links TRBV19 to TRBJ1-5; a possible D gene is TRBD1 (6 bases). The germline V gene has CDR1 LNHDA and CDR2 SQIVND (reference sequence). Trimming took 5 bases from V and 0 from J, leaving 14 bases between them. The length of the CDR3 is 16 residues. The CDR3 region has the DNA TGTGCCAGTAGTCTCCGGGACACCCATAGCAATCAGCCCCAGCATTTT. Encoded protein: CASSLRDTHSNQPQHF.

The CDR3 reads CAWSPLGQSGNTIYF. The CDR3, as DNA: TGTGCCTGGAGTCCCCTGGGACAGTCTGGAAACACCATATATTTT. The chain uses TRBV30 and TRBJ1-3; 7 positions agree with TRBD1. CDR1 and CDR2 from the germline V gene are GTSNPN and SVGIG (reference sequence). The ends lost 2 bases at V and 1 base at J; junction bases unmatched: 5. The CDR3 runs 15 residues.

The V and J genes are TRBV4-2 and TRBJ2-5; the D gene is possibly TRBD1 (7 bases). The DNA end favors TRBJ2-7, so the J call may be wrong. The CDR3 length is 15 residues. Germline CDR1 LGHNA, CDR2 YNFKEQ. In nucleotides, the CDR3 is TGTGCCAGCAGCCAAGTCGCAGGGGGGTCCTACGAGCAGTACTTC. Protein: CASSQVAGGSYEQYF.

The chain has TRBV5-1 and TRBJ1-3, with D maybe TRBD1 (6 bases). The CDR3 has 15 residues. V lost 5 bases and J 4 bases, leaving 16 bases between the germline ends. Germline loops: CDR1 SGHRS, CDR2 YFSETQ. CDR3 sequence reads: CASSLGGRGGNTIYF. The CDR3 region has the DNA TGCGCCAGCAGTCTGGGTGGCAGGGGAGGAAACACCATATATTTT.

The genes are TRBV4-2 and TRBJ2-2, with a possible D match to TRBD2 (6 bases). Trimming pared 1 base from V and 5 bases from J, leaving 11 bases between. The CDR3 loop spans 15 amino acids. Looked up from germline, CDR1 is LGHNA and CDR2 is YNFKEQ. This CDR3 is CASSQGGDRTGELFF. For the CDR3, the DNA is TGTGCCAGCAGCCAAGGCGGGGACCGAACCGGGGAGCTGTTTTTT.

The chain combines TRBV19 with TRBJ1-5; 10 bases fit TRBD1. The V gene end was trimmed by 5 bases and the J gene end by 6 bases; junction bases not matched to a gene: 1. Germline CDR1 and CDR2: LNHDA and SQIVND (reference sequence). The CDR3 runs 13 residues. The chain's CDR3 is CASSDRGLQPQHF. DNA for the CDR3: TGTGCCAGTAGTGACAGGGGGCTTCAGCCCCAGCATTTT.

This chain uses TRBV18 with TRBJ2-7; perhaps TRBD2 as D (6 bases). Trimming pared 1 base from V and 2 bases from J, leaving 12 bases between. The CDR3 spans 15 residues. Germline V gene sequence: CDR1 KGHSH, CDR2 LQKENI. CDR3 residues: CASSPLGGAPYEQYF. CDR3 bases: TGTGCCAGCTCACCACTGGGGGGAGCCCCCTACGAGCAGTACTTC.

This chain connects TRBV7-8 to TRBJ1-2; no definite D call. CDR3 size: 14 residues. CDR1 is SGHVS and CDR2 is FQNEAQ in the germline V gene. V dropped 2 bases and J dropped 7 bases, with 14 bases sitting between them. DNA of the CDR3: TGTGCCAGCAGCTTACTTCGGGGATTGAGTGGCTACACCTTC. Its translation is CASSLLRGLSGYTF.

In DNA, the CDR3 is TGTGCAGTTGAGGGGGGGACTGAGGAGCAGTACTTC. As protein: CAVEGGTEEQYF. The chain links TRBV11-3 to TRBJ2-7, with a weak D call TRBD2 (7 bases). Germline V gives CDR1 SGHNT, CDR2 YENEEA. The length of the CDR3 is 12 residues.

This sequence joins TRBV27 and TRBJ1-1; 8 nucleotides line up with TRBD1. The CDR3 runs to 17 residues. V lost 5 bases and J lost 0; bases outside the gene matches: 11. The germline gives CDR1 MNHEY, CDR2 SMNVEV (reference sequence). CDR3: CASSVYPPGGMNTEAFF. CDR3 nucleotide sequence: TGTGCCAGCAGTGTCTACCCTCCAGGGGGCATGAACACTGAAGCTTTCTTT.

The chain carries TRBV5-6 and TRBJ2-7, with 7 bases identical to TRBD1. V shed 4 bases, J shed 3 bases, and the junction held 10 bases outside the gene matches. The CDR3 spans 15 residues. Germline V gene sequence: CDR1 SGHDT, CDR2 YYEEEE. CDR3 residues: CASSPTGTALYEQYF. CDR3 DNA: TGTGCCAGCAGCCCCACCGGGACAGCACTCTACGAGCAGTACTTC.

The chain combines TRBV9 with TRBJ2-3; D is uncertain. The CDR3 consists of 14 residues. Trimming removed 0 bases from V and 2 bases from J, with 7 bases in between. Germline CDR1 and CDR2: SGDLS and YYNGEE. In DNA, the CDR3 is TGTGCCAGCAGCGTAGGGCCTTCCACAGATACGCAGTATTTT. Protein sequence: CASSVGPSTDTQYF.

The chain links TRBV5-1 to TRBJ1-5; the match to TRBD1 covers 12 bases. CDR3 length: 18 residues. In germline, CDR1 is SGHRS, CDR2 YFSETQ. Trimming cost V 0 bases and J 5 bases; bases outside gene matches: 9. For the CDR3, the DNA is TGCGCCAGCAGCTTGGGGGCCGGGACAGGGGGCTTGGATCAGCCCCAGCATTTT. Its translation: CASSLGAGTGGLDQPQHF. Full variable domain (remainder filled in from reference TRBV5-1 and TRBJ1-5): KAGVTQTPRYLIKTRGQQVTLSCSPISGHRSVSWYQQTPGQGLQFLFEYFSETQRNKGNFPGRFSGRQFSNSRSEMNVSTLELGDSALYLCASSLGAGTGGLDQPQHFGDGTRLSIL.

The V gene is TRBV27, the J gene TRBJ1-2, with TRBD1 identical over 7 bases. Germline CDR1 and CDR2: MNHEY and SMNVEV (reference sequence). The V gene end was trimmed by 3 bases and the J gene end by 8 bases; junction bases not matched to a gene: 12. CDR3 length equals 15 residues. The CDR3 DNA sequence: TGTGCCAGCAGTTTGATCGGGACAGCCAAGAACGGCTACACCTTC. Protein sequence: CASSLIGTAKNGYTF.